The clone carrying this TCR beta chain was observed a single time. The antigen remains undetermined. This record comes from a study of cytomegalovirus exposure and HLA in healthy donors. On the study more broadly: A later analysis reported the same platform for the roughly 110 validation repertoires and the roughly 700 first-cohort repertoires. Study outcomes and limitations: Reports showed the classifier diagnosing cytomegalovirus status with high specificity and sensitivity. The authors enumerated roughly 160 TCR beta chains as linked to cytomegalovirus. Subsequent analysis found a tendency for first-cohort TCR clusters to co-occur within the 120 or so validation repertoires.

Method: immunoSEQ multiplex PCR; TCRdb's copy keeps in-frame clones and lacks some. The repertoire holds under 350,000 clones, roughly 85% seen once, with roughly 1% in the top ten. CDR3 length: 13 amino acids. Trimming left V 0 bases short and J 6 bases short, with 7 bases between. Germline values: CDR1 SGHDN, CDR2 FVKESK. The sample comprised PBMCs. This clonotype was sampled from a woman younger than 35 in good health and CMV-seronegative. The V call is TRBV14, the J call TRBJ2-3, with D possibly being TRBD1 (5 bases). CDR3 region: CASSQEGADTQYF. The DNA of the CDR3 is TGTGCCAGCAGCCAAGAAGGGGCGGATACGCAGTATTTT.